The 10 T cell receptor beta chains reported below all come from one sample, sequenced in a study. TCRdb re-called the 5' RACE reads through MiXCR, storing one row per CDR3 protein. The sample shows some 60,000 distinct CDR3 sequences, roughly 30% of them seen only once. The sample comprised tumor-infiltrating naive CD4+ T cells sorted from the breast tumor. Subset reported: naive CD4+ T cells, CD4+CD45RA+CD25-. The receptor set was obtained from a female donor with breast cancer.

This clonotype was detected only once. V and J are TRBV3-1 and TRBJ2-7; TRBD1 or TRBD2 may be the D gene (5 bases each). The germline V and J ends were trimmed by 4 bases and 6 bases, with 13 bases remaining between them. The CDR3 loop spans 13 amino acids. Germline loops: CDR1 LGHDT, CDR2 YNNKEL (reference sequence). CDR3: CASSRWDLSEQYF. The CDR3 bases are TGTGCCAGCAGCCGGTGGGACCTGAGCGAGCAGTACTTC.

This chain uses TRBV5-1 with TRBJ1-2; 9 bases map to TRBD1. There are 13 residues in the CDR3. Losses at the gene ends were 4 bases for V and 4 bases for J; bases not matched to a gene: 2. Germline values: CDR1 SGHRS, CDR2 YFSETQ. The CDR3 region is CASSPDRGYGYTF. As DNA, the CDR3 is TGCGCCAGCAGCCCGGACAGGGGCTATGGCTACACCTTC.

A few counts support this clonotype. This chain joins TRBV9 and TRBJ2-2; D not certain. CDR1 and CDR2 from the germline V gene are SGDLS and YYNGEE. V gave up 3 bases and J gave up 5 bases, with 14 bases separating them. This CDR3 is built from 15 residues. The CDR3 DNA reads TGTGCCAGCAGCGCAACGCCGGACCCGACCGGGGAGCTGTTTTTT. It yields the protein CASSATPDPTGELFF.

This clonotype was recorded once. Since a much larger clone is just one base distant, this may be a read error. This chain uses TRBV5-1 with TRBJ2-5; no firm D call. The CDR3 contains 14 residues. The V gene's germline CDR1 is SGHRS and CDR2 YFSETQ. CDR3 sequence (DNA): TGCACCAGCAGGTTACAGCAGCCCCAAGAGACCCAGTACTTC. Its translation is CTSRLQQPQETQYF.

The rearrangement uses TRBV24-1 and TRBJ2-7; TRBD1 aligns across 9 bases. The CDR3 sequence is 18 residues long. CDR1 and CDR2 (germline): KGHDR, SFDVKD. The V segment lost 3 bases and the J segment 3 bases; nucleotides outside the gene matches: 14. The chain's CDR3 is CATSDGGIGTGTYYEQYF. The CDR3 DNA reads TGTGCCACCAGTGATGGCGGGATAGGGACAGGGACATACTACGAGCAGTACTTC.

The chain recombines TRBV29-1 with TRBJ2-7; D gene ambiguous. There are 11 residues in the CDR3. CDR1 is SQVTM, CDR2 ANQGSEA, per germline. V was pared by 4 bases and J by 3 bases, with 7 bases between. The CDR3 protein is CSVGHNYEQYF. The CDR3 DNA is TGCAGCGTTGGACATAACTACGAGCAGTACTTC.

Turning to this clonotype: This sequence may be a read error, since a much larger clone differs from it by one base. The chain employs TRBV5-1 and TRBJ2-1, with 9 positions matching TRBD1. J gave up 8 bases and V 7 bases, and 10 bases lay outside the gene matches. This CDR3 contains 14 residues. Germline-derived CDR1 and CDR2 are SGHRS and YFSETQ. The CDR3 loop reads CASGSGTGRHEQFF. DNA of the CDR3: TGCGCCAGCGGCTCCGGGACAGGGCGTCATGAGCAGTTCTTC.

This clonotype was recorded many times. This rearrangement joins TRBV4-1 to TRBJ2-3; 7 bases are shared with TRBD2. This CDR3 spans 13 amino acids. J gave up 5 bases and V 4 bases, and 3 bases lay outside the gene matches. Germline V gives CDR1 MGHRA, CDR2 YSYEKL. The CDR3 DNA is TGCGCCAGCAGCCTTTGGACTAGAGATACGCAGTATTTT. Translation gives CASSLWTRDTQYF.

The chain employs TRBV28 and TRBJ1-1; 7 nucleotides align to TRBD1. CDR1 and CDR2 (germline): MDHEN, SYDVKM. V was clipped by 6 bases and J by 4 bases; unmatched bases: 8. CDR3 length: 14 residues. Here the CDR3 reads CASSRGGLATEAFF. The DNA for the CDR3 is TGTGCCAGCAGCCGAGGGGGCCTGGCCACTGAAGCTTTCTTT. The whole variable domain, remainder taken from reference TRBV28 and TRBJ1-1, is DVKVTQSSRYLVKRTGEKVFLECVQDMDHENMFWYRQDPGLGLRLIYFSYDVKMKEKGDIPEGYSVSREKKERFSLILESASTNQTSMYLCASSRGGLATEAFFGQGTRLTVV.

This chain uses TRBV27 with TRBJ2-3, with TRBD2 matching over 13 bases. V lost 4 bases, J lost 0 bases, and 4 bases stayed unmatched. The CDR3 contains 17 residues. The V gene's germline CDR1 is MNHEY and CDR2 SMNVEV (reference sequence). The CDR3 region is CASSSRLAGGSTDTQYF. CDR3 bases: TGTGCCAGCAGTTCTCGACTAGCGGGAGGTAGCACAGATACGCAGTATTTT.